What follows describes a single T cell receptor (beta chain). Data came from immunoSEQ multiplex PCR; TCRdb stores just in-frame clones and leaves some out. The repertoire includes 50,000 or so clones, around 80% of them detected once, and about 4% sits in the top ten. V gave up 3 bases and J gave up 2 bases, with 10 bases separating them. CDR1 and CDR2 from the germline V gene are MGHRA and YSYEKL. This CDR3 contains 15 residues. The sample originates from a study of T cells in localized non-small cell lung cancer. V and J are TRBV4-1 and TRBJ2-2, with D tentatively TRBD2 (6 bases). The sequence came from a woman between 40 and 69 years old with stage II lung adenocarcinoma. The sequencing used PBMCs, collected before any cancer treatment. The CDR3 sequence is CASSQRDSNTGELFF. Here the CDR3 DNA reads TGCGCCAGCAGCCAGAGGGACTCTAACACCGGGGAGCTGTTTTTT.